This T cell receptor (beta chain) was obtained from a study of blood T cells in healthy people across ages. Regarding the study as a whole: The study could not conclusively compare naive and antigen-experienced cells, given its unsorted PBMCs.

The CDR3 extends over 12 amino acids. Germline CDR1 and CDR2: MNHNY and SVGAGI (reference sequence). Between the trimmed V and J ends, which lost 2 bases and 11 bases, there was a span of 12 bases. For this clonotype: Its antigen is unidentified.

Primers used in a second PCR of roughly 7 to 12 cycles were a sample-barcoded 5' primer and a J-beta primer mix. Each CDR3 protein is one row after TCRdb ran MiXCR on the 5' RACE reads. The sample holds over a million distinct CDR3 sequences, approximately 40% seen once. The chain links TRBV6-6 to TRBJ1-1; D is perhaps TRBD1 (5 bases). The sample taken for sequencing was blood. The sequence came from a woman aged 18-35 years in good health. In nucleotides, the CDR3 is TGTGCCAGCAGTTACGGGGGGAAGGCGGCTTTCTTT. This gives the protein CASSYGGKAAFF.